Listed below are T cell receptor beta chains from one sample, sequenced in a study of brain T cells in children with intractable seizures. Assay: immunoSEQ multiplex PCR; the TCRdb copy retains only in-frame clones and omits some. The sample has over 7,000 clones; more than 55% are singletons. The sample in question was resected brain tissue, obtained at surgery. Source of these receptors: a girl under 10 years old with tuberous sclerosis and intractable seizures. The CDR3 runs from the conserved cysteine through the conserved F or W. A D gene is named only where the DNA matches it firmly. Clone size appears in some rows only: once, few, many, or a class for an expanded clone.

size: -; length: 15; D: TRBD1; J: TRBJ1-1; V: TRBV9; CDR3: CASSVVGQGATEAFF; DNA: TGTGCCAGCAGCGTAGTGGGACAGGGGGCGACTGAAGCTTTCTTT
size: few; length: 15; D: TRBD1; J: TRBJ1-1; V: TRBV14; CDR3: CASSTPGTGNTEAFF; DNA: TGTGCCAGCAGCACGCCCGGGACAGGGAACACTGAAGCTTTCTTT
size: -; length: 14; D: TRBD1; J: TRBJ2-7; V: TRBV5-1; CDR3: CASSPRDRVYEQYF; DNA: TGCGCCAGCAGCCCCCGGGACAGGGTCTACGAGCAGTACTTC
size: -; length: 14; D: TRBD1; J: TRBJ1-2; V: TRBV29-1; CDR3: CSVNVGQGSFGYTF; DNA: TGCAGCGTTAACGTGGGACAGGGTAGTTTTGGCTACACCTTC
size: few; length: 12; D: TRBD1; J: TRBJ2-2; V: TRBV29-1; CDR3: CSSGDSAGELFF; DNA: TGCAGCTCCGGGGACAGCGCCGGGGAGCTGTTTTTT
size: -; length: 15; D: TRBD1; J: TRBJ2-6; V: TRBV29-1; CDR3: CSVRGQYSGANVLTF; DNA: TGCAGCGTTAGGGGACAGTACTCTGGGGCCAACGTCCTGACTTTC
size: -; length: 13; D: -; J: TRBJ2-7; V: TRBV20-1; CDR3: CSASGDSAYEQYF; DNA: TGCAGTGCTAGTGGGGACTCCGCCTACGAGCAGTACTTC
size: -; length: 16; D: -; J: TRBJ2-5; V: TRBV5-6; CDR3: CASSLRGSMSQETQYF; DNA: TGTGCCAGCAGCTTGCGGGGGAGTATGTCCCAAGAGACCCAGTACTTC
size: -; length: 14; D: TRBD1; J: TRBJ2-7; V: TRBV24-1; CDR3: CATSDRDRGHEQYF; DNA: TGTGCCACCAGTGACCGGGACAGGGGCCACGAGCAGTACTTC
size: -; length: 13; D: -; J: TRBJ2-5; V: TRBV6-1; CDR3: CASSEGQKETQYF; DNA: TGTGCCAGCAGTGAAGGCCAGAAAGAGACCCAGTACTTC
size: once; length: 13; D: -; J: TRBJ2-5; V: TRBV2; CDR3: CASSDPAQETQYF; DNA: TGTGCCAGCAGTGACCCCGCCCAAGAGACCCAGTACTTC
size: few; length: 17; D: -; J: TRBJ2-5; V: TRBV4-1; CDR3: CASSQDAGQNFQETQYF; DNA: TGCGCCAGCAGCCAAGATGCGGGACAAAACTTCCAAGAGACCCAGTACTTC
size: -; length: 16; D: -; J: TRBJ1-1; V: TRBV3-1/TRBV3-2; CDR3: CASSQDTLSGNTEAFF; DNA: TGTGCCAGCAGCCAAGATACTCTGTCAGGGAACACTGAAGCTTTCTTT
size: -; length: 16; D: TRBD2; J: TRBJ2-3; V: TRBV6-1; CDR3: CASSEGSGATTDTQYF; DNA: TGTGCCAGCAGTGAAGGTAGCGGGGCGACCACAGATACGCAGTATTTT
size: -; length: 12; D: -; J: TRBJ2-2; V: TRBV2; CDR3: CASSTGTGELFF; DNA: TGTGCCAGCAGTACTGGCACCGGGGAGCTGTTTTTT
size: few; length: 14; D: -; J: TRBJ1-1; V: TRBV3-1/TRBV3-2; CDR3: CASSQDRWSTEAFF; DNA: TGTGCCAGCAGCCAAGATCGATGGAGCACTGAAGCTTTCTTT
size: -; length: 14; D: TRBD1; J: TRBJ1-1; V: TRBV19; CDR3: CASRARDRATEAFF; DNA: TGTGCCAGTAGGGCCCGGGACAGGGCCACTGAAGCTTTCTTT
size: -; length: 16; D: -; J: TRBJ2-7; V: TRBV9; CDR3: CARRDGGGGNIYEQYF; DNA: TGTGCCCGCCGCGACGGAGGGGGGGGGAACATCTACGAGCAGTACTTC
size: few; length: 18; D: TRBD2; J: TRBJ2-1; V: TRBV10-3; CDR3: CAISESIGTSGAGNEQFF; DNA: TGTGCCATCAGTGAGTCGATCGGTACTAGCGGGGCAGGGAATGAGCAGTTCTTC
size: -; length: 15; D: -; J: TRBJ1-2; V: TRBV5-1; CDR3: CASSLGGPLAKGYTF; DNA: TGCGCCAGCAGCTTGGGAGGACCGCTAGCTAAAGGCTACACCTTC
size: few; length: 19; D: TRBD2; J: TRBJ2-6; V: TRBV9; CDR3: CASSVTRTSGGVGANVLTF; DNA: TGTGCCAGCAGCGTAACCCGGACTAGCGGGGGGGTCGGGGCCAACGTCCTGACTTTC
size: -; length: 13; D: -; J: TRBJ1-5; V: TRBV25-1; CDR3: CASRVISNQPQHF; DNA: TGTGCCAGCCGAGTGATTAGCAATCAGCCCCAGCATTTT
size: -; length: 14; D: TRBD1; J: TRBJ1-5; V: TRBV27; CDR3: CASRPGQGNQPQHF; DNA: TGTGCCAGCAGACCCGGACAGGGCAATCAGCCCCAGCATTTT
size: -; length: 15; D: -; J: TRBJ2-7; V: TRBV2; CDR3: CASSDLGASSYEQYF; DNA: TGTGCCAGCAGTGATCTGGGGGCTAGCTCCTACGAGCAGTACTTC
size: few; length: 16; D: TRBD1; J: TRBJ1-3; V: TRBV2; CDR3: CASSVPRGLSGNTIYF; DNA: TGTGCCAGCAGTGTTCCCAGGGGGCTCTCTGGAAACACCATATATTTT
size: few; length: 15; D: -; J: TRBJ1-1; V: TRBV15; CDR3: CATSRENMLGTEAFF; DNA: TGTGCCACCAGCAGAGAAAACATGTTAGGCACTGAAGCTTTCTTT
size: -; length: 15; D: -; J: TRBJ1-1; V: TRBV9; CDR3: CASSEGITMNTEAFF; DNA: TGTGCCAGCAGCGAGGGAATCACAATGAACACTGAAGCTTTCTTT
size: -; length: 15; D: -; J: TRBJ2-6; V: TRBV15; CDR3: CATSRETAGANVLTF; DNA: TGTGCCACCAGCAGAGAAACGGCTGGGGCCAACGTCCTGACTTTC
size: -; length: 18; D: TRBD1; J: TRBJ1-2; V: TRBV19; CDR3: CASSIDLGQADGLYGYTF; DNA: TGTGCCAGTAGTATAGATCTGGGACAGGCGGACGGTTTATATGGCTACACCTTC